This T cell receptor (beta chain) was retrieved from a study of T cell clones after liver transplantation. V was shortened by 3 bases and J by 6 bases, with 14 bases between the two germline ends. CDR3 length equals 13 residues. CDR1 and CDR2 (germline): GTSNPN, SVGIG (reference sequence). The assay was immunoSEQ multiplex PCR, and TCRdb's table has in-frame clones only and misses some. The repertoire includes roughly 80,000 clones, roughly 85% of them detected once, and 2.5% to 3.5% sits in the top ten. The genes are TRBV30 and TRBJ1-2, with unresolved D. The receptor was isolated from a human patient who received a liver transplant. Some T cells may arise from the graft donor. The source was CD4+ T cells from blood, collected at the 22-month timepoint. DNA for the CDR3: TGTGCCTGGAGAAAAGAGGAGACGCATGGCTACACCTTC. Its translation: CAWRKEETHGYTF.